This TCR beta chain stems from a study of graft-versus-host responses after intestinal transplantation. Study-level information: Isolated intestinal, liver-intestinal, or multivisceral transplants had been given to the recipients.

The CDR3 runs to 13 residues. V was shortened by 7 bases and J by 7 bases, with 14 bases between the two germline ends. The germline gives CDR1 MNHEY, CDR2 SVGAGI. The assay was immunoSEQ multiplex PCR, and TCRdb's table has in-frame clones only and misses some. The sample contains about 13,000 clones, approximately 40% of which appear only once. The receptor was derived from a human patient who received an intestinal transplant. Here the sequenced sample was alloreactive CD4+ T cells from a mixed lymphocyte reaction culture, taken before intestinal transplant. Subset denoted: CFSE-low proliferating T cells sorted from roughly 6-day pre-transplant mixed lymphocyte reaction (GvH or HvG direction). The chain is built from TRBV6-5 and TRBJ1-5; perhaps TRBD1 as D (5 bases). The CDR3 DNA sequence: TGTGCCAGCACCCCCGGGGGGGGGCAGCCCCAGCATTTT. Translating it yields CASTPGGGQPQHF.